Given below is one T cell receptor beta chain in context. Its antigen remains unidentified. No infections or other immune events were documented during collection. The germline V gene encodes CDR1 SEHNR and CDR2 FQNEAQ (reference sequence). V was cut by 5 bases and J by 2 bases, with 19 bases left in between. The CDR3 sequence is 17 residues long. Only in-frame clones appear in the TCRdb table, and some are missing; sequencing was by immunoSEQ multiplex PCR. Counted here are 90,000 to 100,000 clones, approximately 91% occurring once; the ten biggest clones make up approximately 5%. The sample originates from a study of identifying expanded T cells in peripheral blood. Points from the study as a whole: Two-week clone count variance significantly increased as total template count grew. Differentially abundant clones: around 1.2 between replicates, about 15 at around 14 days, around 20 at four.

Sequencing input: blood. This chain joins TRBV7-9 and TRBJ2-1; weak D call: TRBD2 (5 bases). The receptor was isolated from a person between 18 and 75 years old in good health. CDR3 protein: CASSAGGLSDAYNEQFF. In DNA, the CDR3 is TGTGCCAGCAGCGCAGGAGGTCTAAGTGACGCCTACAATGAGCAGTTCTTC.